The clone carrying this T cell receptor beta chain has a count of ten or more. TCRdb reprocessed the reads with MiXCR, giving one entry per CDR3 protein. The table lists fewer than 200,000 distinct CDR3 sequences, under 15% of them singletons. V was pared by 0 bases and J by 1 base, with 7 bases between. CDR1 SGHTA and CDR2 FQGTGA come from the germline V gene. This CDR3 is built from 15 residues. This entry comes from a study of T cell repertoires in cytomegalovirus infection. The sequenced sample was PBMCs. V and J are TRBV7-3 and TRBJ2-1, with a possible D match to TRBD1 (6 bases). The clonotype originates from a human donor in good health (CMV status not recorded). Some clones in this sample may be carry-over from other donors' samples. CDR3: CASSLTGGSYNEQFF. CDR3 nucleotides: TGTGCCAGCAGCTTAACAGGGGGTTCCTACAATGAGCAGTTCTTC.